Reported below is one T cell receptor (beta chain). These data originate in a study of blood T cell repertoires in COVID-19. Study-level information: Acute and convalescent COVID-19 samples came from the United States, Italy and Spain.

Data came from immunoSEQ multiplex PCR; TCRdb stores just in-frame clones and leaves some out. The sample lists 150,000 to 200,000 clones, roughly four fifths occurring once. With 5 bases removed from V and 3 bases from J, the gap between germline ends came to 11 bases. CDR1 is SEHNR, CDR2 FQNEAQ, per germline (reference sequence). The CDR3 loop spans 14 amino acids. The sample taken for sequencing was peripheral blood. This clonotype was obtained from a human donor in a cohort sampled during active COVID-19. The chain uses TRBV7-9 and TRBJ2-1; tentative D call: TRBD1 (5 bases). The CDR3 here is CASSPRTNYNEQFF. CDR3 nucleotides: TGTGCCAGCAGCCCTCGGACAAACTACAATGAGCAGTTCTTC.